This T cell receptor beta chain was obtained from a study of brain T cells in children with intractable seizures. This clone was recorded only once. Sample time point: blood from clinic visit 5 months post-surgery; TSC patient then seizure free. Only cases whose brain tissue showed the highest T cell transcript signatures were sequenced. Before surgery, patients took at least one anti-epileptic drug. The length of the CDR3 is 19 residues. Germline lookup yields CDR1 SGHTA and CDR2 FQGNSA. Trimming at V came to 1 base and at J to 4 bases, leaving 17 bases not matched to a gene. TCRdb's table, derived via immunoSEQ multiplex PCR, lists solely in-frame clones and lacks some. Of around 340,000 clones detected, 85% to 95% appear once; the ten largest clones hold 5.5% to 6%.

The sequencing used peripheral blood, collected roughly 5 months after surgery. The rearrangement joins TRBV7-2 to TRBJ2-5; 8 positions match TRBD2. This clonotype was obtained from a boy under two years old with tuberous sclerosis and intractable seizures. Here the CDR3 reads CASSLGLAGGFRGGETQYF. The CDR3 coding sequence is TGTGCCAGCAGCTTAGGACTCGCGGGAGGCTTCAGGGGAGGAGAGACCCAGTACTTC.